Listed here are 10 T cell receptor beta chains from one sample, sequenced in a study of shared clonotypes between healthy human individuals. Here immunoSEQ multiplex PCR was the method, and the copy in TCRdb shows in-frame clones only, minus some. The sample includes approximately 1.9 million clones, around 93% seen only once; the top ten take 1.5% to 2%. The naive CD8 population came from CD45RO-negative cells selected for CCR7, without terminally differentiated effector memory CD45RA+ cells. The specimen was naive CD8+ T cells from PBMCs. The receptors shown here come from a man younger than 35 in good health. Some clones in this sample may be carry-over from other donors' samples.

V and J are TRBV5-5 and TRBJ2-1; no firm D call. V gave up 0 bases and J gave up 3 bases, with 13 bases separating them. The CDR3 runs 16 residues. Germline V lookup: CDR1 SGHKS, CDR2 YYEKEE (reference sequence). The CDR3 spells CASSLGLDMGYNEQFF. Written as DNA, the CDR3 is TGTGCCAGCAGCTTGGGGTTAGACATGGGCTACAATGAGCAGTTCTTC. Looking up the rest from reference TRBV5-5 and TRBJ2-1 gives the full variable domain: DAGVTQSPTHLIKTRGQQVTLRCSPISGHKSVSWYQQVLGQGPQFIFQYYEKEERGRGNFPDRFSARQFPNYSSELNVNALLLGDSALYLCASSLGLDMGYNEQFFGPGTRLTVL.

The V call is TRBV27, the J call TRBJ2-1; 8 positions agree with TRBD1. There are 14 residues in the CDR3. Trimming cost V 6 bases and J 2 bases; bases outside gene matches: 3. CDR1 is MNHEY, CDR2 SMNVEV, per germline (reference sequence). The CDR3 region is CASSGQGPYNEQFF. The CDR3 DNA reads TGTGCCAGCAGCGGACAGGGCCCCTACAATGAGCAGTTCTTC.

The gene calls are TRBV27 and TRBJ2-7, with a possible D match to TRBD1 (5 bases). Trimming took 6 bases from V and 5 from J, leaving 17 bases between them. There are 14 residues in the CDR3. Germline lookup yields CDR1 MNHEY and CDR2 SMNVEV (reference sequence). The CDR3 nucleotides are TGTGCCAGCAGCCCCCCCAGGGCCCTCAACGAGCAGTACTTC. It yields the protein CASSPPRALNEQYF.

The V and J genes are TRBV5-1 and TRBJ1-1, with TRBD1 identical over 9 bases. J was trimmed by 1 base and V by 3 bases; bases with no gene match: 7. This CDR3 has 16 amino acids. Germline loops: CDR1 SGHRS, CDR2 YFSETQ. CDR3 loop: CASSSDRGFGNTEAFF. The CDR3 nucleotides are TGCGCCAGCAGCTCGGACAGGGGATTTGGGAACACTGAAGCTTTCTTT.

The chain employs TRBV19 and TRBJ1-5; a possible D gene is TRBD1 (5 bases). Germline V lookup: CDR1 LNHDA, CDR2 SQIVND (reference sequence). The CDR3 runs 13 residues. V was trimmed by 8 bases and J by 7 bases, leaving 15 bases between them. The CDR3 DNA follows: TGTGCCAGTGAGGCGTGGGGGAGGCAGCCCCAGCATTTT. This encodes CASEAWGRQPQHF.

The chain recombines TRBV25-1 with TRBJ1-5, with D perhaps TRBD1 (5 bases). Germline values: CDR1 MGHDK, CDR2 SYGVNS. The CDR3 totals 15 residues. V was cut by 1 base and J by 2 bases, with 9 bases left in between. The CDR3 is CASSEFGAGNQPQHF. Here the CDR3 DNA reads TGTGCCAGCAGTGAATTCGGGGCAGGCAATCAGCCCCAGCATTTT.

The chain links TRBV5-4 to TRBJ2-1; TRBD1 aligns across 9 bases. With 4 bases clipped from V and 8 bases from J, the junction kept 10 bases outside the gene matches. Germline V gene sequence: CDR1 SGHNT, CDR2 YYREEE (reference sequence). This CDR3 contains 15 residues. The CDR3 loop is CASSQDRGLGDEQFF. The CDR3 nucleotides are TGTGCCAGCAGCCAAGACAGGGGGTTGGGAGATGAGCAGTTCTTC.

The chain links TRBV11-2 to TRBJ2-1, with D possibly being TRBD2 (7 bases). The CDR3 totals 15 residues. Germline CDR1 is SGHAT and CDR2 is FQNNGV. V was shortened by 5 bases and J by 5 bases, with 16 bases between the two germline ends. DNA for the CDR3: TGTGCCAGCAGCCAGGGGCTAGCGGATAACAATGAGCAGTTCTTC. This sequence encodes CASSQGLADNNEQFF.

The table lists this clone with a count of one. The same CDR3 arises from other DNA sequences in this sample as well. This sequence joins TRBV11-2 and TRBJ2-2; 8 bases match TRBD1. Germline V lookup: CDR1 SGHAT, CDR2 FQNNGV. CDR3 size: 16 residues. Trimming removed 5 bases from V and 0 bases from J; junction bases left unmatched: 5. The CDR3, as DNA: TGTGCCAGCAGCAGTCGACAGGGGACGAACACCGGGGAGCTGTTTTTT. Translation: CASSSRQGTNTGELFF.

The CDR3 loop is CASSIGLGAGQPQHF. CDR3 nucleotide sequence: TGTGCCAGTAGTATAGGGCTGGGGGCCGGGCAGCCCCAGCATTTT. The chain uses TRBV19 and TRBJ1-5; the D gene is possibly TRBD1 (6 bases). Trimming took off 1 base at V and 7 bases at J, with 14 bases between the two ends. The CDR3 has 15 residues. CDR1 LNHDA and CDR2 SQIVND come from the germline V gene (reference sequence).